One sample yielded the 10 T cell receptor beta chains listed below, sequenced in a study of cytomegalovirus exposure and HLA in healthy donors. The PCR contained 60 Vbeta and 13 Jbeta primers. Profiled with immunoSEQ multiplex PCR; TCRdb holds only in-frame clones, not every one. In total, the table holds more than 40,000 clones. Sample: PBMCs. The source of these receptors is a female donor in good health and CMV-seronegative.

This sequence joins TRBV5-1 and TRBJ2-1, with 8 bases aligning to TRBD1. Trimming at V came to 0 bases and at J to 9 bases, leaving 5 bases not matched to a gene. The CDR3 sequence is 14 residues long. Germline-derived CDR1 and CDR2 are SGHRS and YFSETQ. The CDR3 spells CASSLATGVREQFF. The CDR3 coding sequence is TGCGCCAGCAGCTTGGCGACAGGGGTTCGTGAGCAGTTCTTC.

The chain uses TRBV19 and TRBJ2-7, with 7 bases matching TRBD1. The germline V gene has CDR1 LNHDA and CDR2 SQIVND (reference sequence). CDR3 length: 15 amino acids. The J segment lost 2 bases and the V segment lost 3 bases, leaving 7 bases of the junction unmatched. In DNA form, the CDR3 reads TGTGCCAGTAGTATTGCACAGGGGAACGCCTACGAGCAGTACTTC. Amino acids: CASSIAQGNAYEQYF.

This chain links TRBV5-1 with TRBJ2-7; weak D call: TRBD2 (5 bases). The CDR3 is 16 amino acids. Trimming took off 0 bases at V and 2 bases at J, with 15 bases between the two ends. CDR1 is SGHRS and CDR2 is YFSETQ in the germline V gene. Here the CDR3 reads CASSLVGSDPPYEQYF. In nucleotides, the CDR3 is TGCGCCAGCAGCTTGGTCGGTAGCGATCCCCCCTACGAGCAGTACTTC. Supplemented by reference TRBV5-1 and TRBJ2-7, the full variable domain reads KAGVTQTPRYLIKTRGQQVTLSCSPISGHRSVSWYQQTPGQGLQFLFEYFSETQRNKGNFPGRFSGRQFSNSRSEMNVSTLELGDSALYLCASSLVGSDPPYEQYFGPGTRLTVT.

The chain combines TRBV7-8 with TRBJ2-7; 9 nucleotides agree with TRBD2. The ends lost 5 bases at V and 0 bases at J; junction bases unmatched: 8. This CDR3 has 16 amino acids. Germline CDR1 and CDR2: SGHVS and FQNEAQ. CDR3 nucleotide sequence: TGTGCCAGCAGCCGAGTAGCGGGGGCCCACTCCTACGAGCAGTACTTC. This sequence encodes CASSRVAGAHSYEQYF. The full variable domain, with the rest looked up from reference TRBV7-8 and TRBJ2-7, is GAGVSQSPRYKVAKRGQDVALRCDPISGHVSLFWYQQALGQGPEFLTYFQNEAQLDKSGLPSDRFFAERPEGSVSTLKIQRTQQEDSAVYLCASSRVAGAHSYEQYFGPGTRLTVT.

The chain carries TRBV4-3 and TRBJ2-6; 11 nucleotides match TRBD1. Germline trimming cut 4 bases from V and 3 bases from J; bases unmatched to any gene: 11. The CDR3 is 19 residues long. Germline loops: CDR1 LGHNA, CDR2 YSLEER. The CDR3 is CASSLAPSGQGVGANVLTF. The CDR3 DNA is TGCGCCAGCAGCCTCGCCCCTTCGGGACAGGGGGTTGGGGCCAACGTCCTGACTTTC.

The rearrangement joins TRBV5-6 to TRBJ2-7; 12 positions match TRBD2. The CDR3 sequence is 16 residues long. The V and J ends lost 4 bases and 2 bases, in that order; junction bases with no gene match: 7. Germline lookup yields CDR1 SGHDT and CDR2 YYEEEE. CDR3 protein: CASSLLAGGTPYEQYF. The CDR3 DNA sequence: TGTGCCAGCAGCCTACTAGCGGGGGGCACCCCCTACGAGCAGTACTTC.

A word on this clone: At the DNA level, this CDR3 is encoded by other sequences in the same sample as well. The chain has TRBV5-6 and TRBJ1-2; TRBD1 agrees at 7 bases. This CDR3 has 14 amino acids. The V gene's germline CDR1 is SGHDT and CDR2 YYEEEE. V lost 4 bases, J lost 3 bases, and 6 bases stayed unmatched. Here the CDR3 DNA reads TGTGCCAGCAGCACCCGACAGGGTTACTATGGCTACACCTTC. Translation gives CASSTRQGYYGYTF.

The J gene is TRBJ1-5, the V gene TRBV6-6; D ambiguous. The germline gives CDR1 MNHNY, CDR2 SVGAGI (reference sequence). The V gene lost 5 bases and the J gene lost 6 bases, with 8 bases spanning the gap. The CDR3 loop spans 12 amino acids. The CDR3 DNA is TGTGCCAGCAGTCCTCTCCCTCAGCCCCAGCATTTT. It is translated as CASSPLPQPQHF.

CDR3 sequence reads: CAWSDLVRGAYGYTF. DNA for the CDR3: TGTGCCTGGAGTGACCTTGTCAGGGGGGCGTATGGCTACACCTTC. The chain couples TRBV30 to TRBJ1-2; 7 bases fit TRBD1. Trimming at V came to 1 base and at J to 5 bases, leaving 10 bases not matched to a gene. CDR1 is GTSNPN and CDR2 is SVGIG in the germline V gene (reference sequence). CDR3 length equals 15 residues.

The V and J genes are TRBV5-6 and TRBJ2-7, with 8 bases matching TRBD2. Losses at the gene ends were 1 base for V and 0 bases for J; bases not matched to a gene: 0. Germline V gives CDR1 SGHDT, CDR2 YYEEEE. The CDR3 length is 14 residues. The CDR3 sequence: CASSLLAGSYEQYF. DNA of the CDR3: TGTGCCAGCAGCTTGCTAGCGGGCTCCTACGAGCAGTACTTC.